This TCR beta chain was captured in a study of shared clonotypes between healthy human individuals. Findings and caveats of the study: Only a few donors were included, so the genetic and exposure-history diversity represented was limited. Specimens sampled were limited to blood, with tissue repertoires likely differing.

With respect to this clone: Its antigen is not known.

Deep level was the assay's run setting. Profiling relied on immunoSEQ multiplex PCR, and the TCRdb table lists in-frame clones only, not all of them. The sample lists about 710,000 clones, over 55% occurring once. CD4+ cells underwent separation, giving CD45RA+ naive and CD45RA-negative memory subsets. This TCR was recovered from a woman aged 30 to 39 in good health. The sample taken for sequencing was memory CD4+ T cells sorted from blood. Subset of the sample: CD45RA-negative fraction.

CDR3 sequence reads: CAWSLMRGEQYF. The CDR3 DNA follows: TGTGCCTGGAGCCTAATGAGGGGCGAGCAGTACTTC. The chain recombines TRBV30 with TRBJ2-7; D possibly uses TRBD1 or TRBD2 (5 bases each). Trimming cost V 3 bases and J 6 bases, with 12 bases left between them. CDR1 and CDR2 (germline): GTSNPN, SVGIG (reference sequence). The CDR3 loop spans 12 amino acids.